A selection of T cell receptor beta chains follows, all from one sample in a study of T-cell reconstitution after alpha-beta-depleted transplantation in children. TCRdb redid the calling of the PCR reads with MiXCR, one entry per CDR3 protein. The table records roughly 220,000 distinct CDR3 sequences, more than 10% of them present only once. The sequences come from PBMCs from the stem cell graft donor, collected from the stem cell graft. These TCRs come from a human donor who donated a stem cell graft to a child with acute lymphoblastic leukemia. Both conserved end residues are part of each CDR3. D genes are given only for firm matches. Part of the rows lack a size; the others show once, few, many or a class for expanded clones.

V	length	D	J	size	DNA	CDR3
TRBV6-2/TRBV6-3	16	-	TRBJ1-5	many	TGTGCCAGCAGCCCCCCAAGAGGGGGGAGCAATCAGCCCCAGCATTTT	CASSPPRGGSNQPQHF
TRBV6-5	16	TRBD2	TRBJ2-5	many	TGTGCCAGCAGCCGCGGTTTAGTGGCGGGAGTAGAGACCCAGTACTTC	CASSRGLVAGVETQYF
TRBV20-1	10	-	TRBJ2-1	-	TGCAGCGGGGGTAGTAATGAGCAGTTCTTC	CSGGSNEQFF
TRBV20-1	15	-	TRBJ1-5	many	TGCAGTGCTAGGTTCGGACAGTATAGCAATCAGCCCCAGCATTTT	CSARFGQYSNQPQHF
TRBV6-2/TRBV6-3	15	-	TRBJ2-7	many	TGTGCCAGCAGAATCAACCTAGACAGATCCTACGAGCAGTACTTC	CASRINLDRSYEQYF
TRBV20-1	13	-	TRBJ2-3	many	TGCAGTGCTACTAAAGGACCCACAGATACGCAGTATTTT	CSATKGPTDTQYF
TRBV11-2	18	-	TRBJ1-4	many	TGTGCCAGCAGCTTATGGGGACCGGGACGGGCAACTAATGAAAAACTGTTTTTT	CASSLWGPGRATNEKLFF
TRBV11-2	18	TRBD2	TRBJ2-5	-	TGTGCCAGCAGCTTAACTCTACTAGCGGGGGGGTTTCAAGAGACCCAGTACTTC	CASSLTLLAGGFQETQYF
TRBV28	15	-	TRBJ2-5	-	TGTGCCAGCAGTTCCCAACAGGGCCTACAAGAGACCCAGTACTTC	CASSSQQGLQETQYF
TRBV30	13	-	TRBJ2-3	many	TGTGCCTGGACCTTAGGGGGCACAGATACGCAGTATTTT	CAWTLGGTDTQYF
TRBV20-1	16	TRBD2	TRBJ2-3	many	TGCAGTGCTCGAGGTGCTAGCGGGTACTTGGCAGATACGCAGTATTTT	CSARGASGYLADTQYF
TRBV18	13	-	TRBJ2-1	-	TGTGCCAGCTCACCATCGGAAGGGTTTGAGCAGTTCTTC	CASSPSEGFEQFF
TRBV20-1	14	-	TRBJ2-5	many	TGCAGTGCTAGAGGGTGGCGGGCGAGCGAGACCCAGTACTTC	CSARGWRASETQYF
TRBV20-1	13	-	TRBJ2-7	many	TGCAGTGCTAGCTATGGCGGAGGAAACGAGCAGTACTTC	CSASYGGGNEQYF
TRBV7-2	16	-	TRBJ1-4	few	TGTGCCAGCAGTCGCTCCTCGAGCCCTGGGAGGGAAAAACTGTTTTTT	CASSRSSSPGREKLFF
TRBV12-3/TRBV12-4	13	-	TRBJ1-6	many	TGTGCCAGCAGTCAGGGGAGAGATTCACCCCTCCACTTT	CASSQGRDSPLHF
TRBV6-2/TRBV6-3	15	-	TRBJ1-5	-	TGTGCCAGCAACCAACAGGCGTATAGCAATCAGCCCCAGCATTTT	CASNQQAYSNQPQHF
TRBV20-1	14	-	TRBJ1-5	many	TGCAGTGCTAGACAGGGACCTAGCAATCAGCCCCAGCATTTT	CSARQGPSNQPQHF
TRBV19	15	-	TRBJ1-2	many	TGTGCCAGTAGTATGGGAAGGGGACCTCTATATGGCTACACCTTC	CASSMGRGPLYGYTF
TRBV30	14	-	TRBJ1-1	-	TGTGCCTGGTGGCGGGCCGTTCAGAACACTGAAGCTTTCTTT	CAWWRAVQNTEAFF
TRBV28	18	-	TRBJ2-6	few	TGTGCCAGCAGTTTATATAGGGTTACCCACTCTGGGGCCAACGGCCTGACTTTC	CASSLYRVTHSGANGLTF
TRBV10-3	15	-	TRBJ2-7	many	TGTGCCATCAGTGAGTCGCGGGCAGCGAACTACGAGCAGTACTTC	CAISESRAANYEQYF
TRBV4-3	16	-	TRBJ1-4	many	TGCGCCAGCAGCCTTACGCCATCGGTGGACAATGAAAAACTGTTTTTT	CASSLTPSVDNEKLFF
TRBV12-3/TRBV12-4	14	-	TRBJ2-5	few	TGTGCCAGCAGTTTATCCTCTTCGAGCCGGAGCCAGTACTTC	CASSLSSSSRSQYF
TRBV27	14	-	TRBJ1-2	many	TGTGCCAGCAGTCCTCACACAGGCGACTATCGCTACACCTTC	CASSPHTGDYRYTF
TRBV19	14	TRBD1	TRBJ1-1	-	TGTGCCAGTAAGGACAGGGCCGGGAACACTGAAGCTTTCTTT	CASKDRAGNTEAFF
TRBV11-2	15	TRBD1	TRBJ1-1	many	TGTGCCAGCAGTTACCCCACAGGGGTGAACACTGAAGCTTTCTTT	CASSYPTGVNTEAFF
TRBV30	17	TRBD1	TRBJ1-1	many	TGTGCCTGGAGTCTAGACAGGGCTCTCTCCCGGACTGTGAAAGCTTTCTTT	CAWSLDRALSRTVKAFF
TRBV27	12	-	TRBJ2-3	many	TGTGCCAGCAGTCCCGGTAGGGGTACGCAGTATTTT	CASSPGRGTQYF
TRBV29-1	13	-	TRBJ2-7	many	TGCAGCGTCGAAACAGAACTACCCTACGAGCAGTACTTC	CSVETELPYEQYF
TRBV9	14	TRBD1	TRBJ2-1	few	TGTGCCAGCAGCCCCACAGGGGTGCGCAATGAGCAGTTCTTC	CASSPTGVRNEQFF